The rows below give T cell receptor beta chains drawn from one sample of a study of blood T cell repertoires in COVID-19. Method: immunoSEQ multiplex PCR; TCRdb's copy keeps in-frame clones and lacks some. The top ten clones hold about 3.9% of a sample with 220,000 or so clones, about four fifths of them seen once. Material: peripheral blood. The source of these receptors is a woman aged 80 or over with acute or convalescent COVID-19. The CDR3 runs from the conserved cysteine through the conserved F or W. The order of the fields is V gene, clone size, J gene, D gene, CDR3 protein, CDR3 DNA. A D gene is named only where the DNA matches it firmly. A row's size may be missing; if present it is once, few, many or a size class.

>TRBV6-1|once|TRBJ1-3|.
CASSARYSGGSRSGNTIYF
TGTGCCAGCAGTGCCAGATACTCGGGGGGCAGCCGCTCTGGAAACACCATATATTTT
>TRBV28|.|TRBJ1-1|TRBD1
CASSNPTGMNTEAFF
TGTGCCAGCAGCAACCCGACAGGGATGAACACTGAAGCTTTCTTT
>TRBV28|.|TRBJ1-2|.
CASSQVISNYGYTF
TGTGCCAGCAGCCAGGTGATTTCTAACTATGGCTACACCTTC
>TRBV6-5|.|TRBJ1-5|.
CASSQQGSNQPQHF
TGTGCCAGCAGCCAGCAGGGTAGCAATCAGCCCCAGCATTTT
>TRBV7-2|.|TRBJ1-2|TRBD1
CASSSGQGNNYGYTF
TGTGCCAGCAGCTCCGGACAGGGGAATAACTATGGCTACACCTTC
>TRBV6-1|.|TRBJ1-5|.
CASSEAYQPQHF
TGTGCCAGCAGTGAAGCCTATCAGCCCCAGCATTTT
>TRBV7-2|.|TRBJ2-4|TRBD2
CASSFPLAGGRNIQYF
TGTGCCAGCAGCTTCCCGCTAGCGGGGGGGCGAAACATTCAGTACTTC
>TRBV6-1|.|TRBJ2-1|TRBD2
CASSGTSGGKYSYNEQFF
TGTGCCAGCAGTGGGACTAGCGGGGGGAAATACTCCTACAATGAGCAGTTCTTC
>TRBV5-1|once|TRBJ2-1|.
CASSLDGIAPGEQFF
TGCGCCAGCAGCTTGGATGGGATAGCGCCCGGTGAGCAGTTCTTC
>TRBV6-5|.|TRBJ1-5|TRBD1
CASRATGERSQHF
TGTGCCAGCAGAGCCACAGGGGAGAGGTCCCAGCATTTT
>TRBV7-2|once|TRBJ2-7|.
CASSSWTAYEQYF
TGTGCCAGCAGCTCCTGGACAGCCTACGAGCAGTACTTC
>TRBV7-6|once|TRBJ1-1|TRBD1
CASSLRQTGQGSTEAFF
TGTGCCAGCAGCTTACGACAGACGGGACAGGGGAGCACTGAAGCTTTCTTT
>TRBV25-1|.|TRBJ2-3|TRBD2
CASSGSGGPDTQYF
TGTGCCAGCAGTGGGAGCGGGGGTCCAGATACGCAGTATTTT
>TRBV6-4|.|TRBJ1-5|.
CASSDRRWDSSCGGNQPQHF
TGTGCCAGCAGTGACCGCAGGTGGGACTCAAGCTGTGGAGGCAATCAGCCCCAGCATTTT
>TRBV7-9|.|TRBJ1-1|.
CASSPSSPTGGIEAFF
TGTGCCAGCAGCCCATCTTCTCCGACAGGCGGAATTGAAGCTTTCTTT
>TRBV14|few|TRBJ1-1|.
CASSPFSGEGGGTEAFF
TGTGCCAGCAGCCCCTTTTCGGGGGAGGGGGGCGGCACTGAAGCTTTCTTT
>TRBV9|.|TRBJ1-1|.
CASSVVAGEGTEAFF
TGTGCCAGCAGCGTTGTGGCAGGGGAAGGCACTGAAGCTTTCTTT
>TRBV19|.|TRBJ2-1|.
CASSIAGNEQFF
TGTGCCAGTAGTATAGCAGGGAATGAGCAGTTCTTC
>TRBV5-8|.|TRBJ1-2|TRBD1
CASSPRQGSGYTF
TGTGCCAGCAGCCCGAGACAGGGATCTGGCTACACCTTC
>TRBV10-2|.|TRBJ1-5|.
CASSGPDRNQPQHF
TGCGCCAGCAGTGGCCCTGACAGGAATCAGCCCCAGCATTTT
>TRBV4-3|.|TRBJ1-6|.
CASSQAGTRNSPLHF
TGCGCCAGCAGCCAAGCAGGGACACGAAATTCACCCCTCCACTTT
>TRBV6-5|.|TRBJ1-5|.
CASSNRGAEQPQHF
TGTGCCAGCAGTAACCGCGGGGCGGAACAGCCCCAGCATTTT
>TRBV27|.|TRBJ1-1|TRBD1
CASSSNRGTEAFF
TGTGCCAGCAGTTCCAACAGGGGCACTGAAGCTTTCTTT
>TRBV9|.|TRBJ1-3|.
CASSVSQGSGNTIYF
TGTGCCAGCAGCGTGTCACAGGGTTCTGGAAACACCATATATTTT
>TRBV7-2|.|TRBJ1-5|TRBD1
CASSFVTGDQPQHF
TGTGCCAGCAGCTTCGTGACAGGGGATCAGCCCCAGCATTTT
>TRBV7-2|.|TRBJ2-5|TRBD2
CASSLGRGGPETQYF
TGTGCCAGCAGCTTAGGGCGGGGGGGCCCTGAGACCCAGTACTTC
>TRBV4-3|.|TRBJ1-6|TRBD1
CASSQVYGQGISPLHF
TGCGCCAGCAGCCAAGTCTACGGACAGGGAATTTCTCCCCTCCACTTT
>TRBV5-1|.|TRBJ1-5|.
CASSLTGIGNQPQHF
TGCGCCAGCAGCTTAACAGGGATCGGCAATCAGCCCCAGCATTTT
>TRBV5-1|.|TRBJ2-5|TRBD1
CASSLAPGGAGETQYF
TGCGCCAGCAGCTTGGCCCCAGGGGGCGCGGGAGAGACCCAGTACTTC
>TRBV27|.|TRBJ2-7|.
CASRYQATYEQYF
TGTGCCAGCAGATATCAGGCAACCTACGAGCAGTACTTC
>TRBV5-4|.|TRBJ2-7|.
CASSLGALRPRDEQYF
TGTGCCAGCAGCCTAGGGGCCCTCCGCCCAAGGGACGAGCAGTACTTC
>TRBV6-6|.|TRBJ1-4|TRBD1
CASSSTGENEKLFF
TGTGCCAGCAGTTCAACAGGGGAAAATGAAAAACTGTTTTTT
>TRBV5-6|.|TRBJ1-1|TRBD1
CASSWGRAGGEAFF
TGTGCCAGCAGCTGGGGCCGGGCAGGGGGCGAAGCTTTCTTT
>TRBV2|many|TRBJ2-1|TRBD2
CASSESGDSYNEQFF
TGTGCCAGCAGTGAAAGCGGGGACTCCTACAATGAGCAGTTCTTC
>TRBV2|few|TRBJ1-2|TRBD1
CASSPGQGHYGYTF
TGTGCCAGCAGCCCCGGACAGGGACACTATGGCTACACCTTC
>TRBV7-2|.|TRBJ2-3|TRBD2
CASSQGTSGGTDTQYF
TGTGCCAGCAGCCAGGGGACTAGCGGGGGTACAGATACGCAGTATTTT
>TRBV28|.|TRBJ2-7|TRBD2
CASSTPGTSGGASYEQYF
TGTGCCAGCAGTACCCCTGGGACTAGCGGGGGGGCGTCCTACGAGCAGTACTTC
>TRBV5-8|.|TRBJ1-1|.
CASSSWWAGNMNTEAFF
TGTGCCAGCAGCTCCTGGTGGGCAGGAAACATGAACACTGAAGCTTTCTTT
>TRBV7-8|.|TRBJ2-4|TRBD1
CASSLSGPGQGLNIQYF
TGTGCCAGCAGCCTAAGTGGGCCAGGACAGGGGTTAAACATTCAGTACTTC
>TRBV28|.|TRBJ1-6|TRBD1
CASSLIGTGNRNSPLHF
TGTGCCAGCAGTTTAATTGGGACAGGGAATCGAAATTCACCCCTCCACTTT
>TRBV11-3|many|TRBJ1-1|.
CASSLVGNTEAFF
TGTGCCAGCAGCTTAGTCGGGAACACTGAAGCTTTCTTT
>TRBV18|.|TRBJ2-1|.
CASSPPRVSSYNEQFF
TGTGCCAGCTCACCACCCCGGGTGAGCTCCTACAATGAGCAGTTCTTC
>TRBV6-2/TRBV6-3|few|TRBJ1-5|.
CASSPTELLSNQPQHF
TGTGCCAGCAGTCCCACAGAACTCCTTAGCAATCAGCCCCAGCATTTT
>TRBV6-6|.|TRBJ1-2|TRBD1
CASSWDSYGYTF
TGTGCCAGCAGTTGGGACAGCTATGGCTACACCTTC
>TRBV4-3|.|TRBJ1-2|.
CASSQDPIVYYGYTF
TGCGCCAGCAGCCAAGATCCTATTGTGTACTATGGCTACACCTTC
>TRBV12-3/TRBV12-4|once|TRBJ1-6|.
CASSLYENSPLHF
TGTGCCAGCAGCTTATACGAGAATTCACCCCTCCACTTT
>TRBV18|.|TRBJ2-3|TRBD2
CASSASSGGPRDTQYF
TGTGCCAGCTCAGCGTCTAGCGGGGGCCCCCGGGATACGCAGTATTTT
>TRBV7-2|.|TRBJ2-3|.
CASSPGTSTDTQYF
TGTGCCAGCAGCCCCGGGACTTCCACAGATACGCAGTATTTT
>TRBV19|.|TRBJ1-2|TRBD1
CASSIPRGLGYTF
TGTGCCAGTAGTATTCCCAGGGGGCTTGGCTACACCTTC
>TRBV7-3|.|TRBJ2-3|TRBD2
CASSLGRGAPTDTQYF
TGTGCCAGCAGCTTAGGGCGGGGGGCCCCCACAGATACGCAGTATTTT
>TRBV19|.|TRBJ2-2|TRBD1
CASSRGQKTGELFF
TGTGCCAGTAGTCGGGGACAGAAGACCGGGGAGCTGTTTTTT
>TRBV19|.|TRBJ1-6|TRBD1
CASSIGVPGTANSPLHF
TGTGCCAGTAGTATAGGTGTTCCCGGGACAGCTAATTCACCCCTCCACTTT
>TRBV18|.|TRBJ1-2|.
CASSPQGVDYTF
TGTGCCAGCTCACCACAAGGAGTGGACTACACCTTC
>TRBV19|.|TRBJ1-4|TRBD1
CASSPVLGQMGEKLFF
TGTGCCAGTAGCCCGGTGCTGGGACAGATGGGGGAAAAACTGTTTTTT
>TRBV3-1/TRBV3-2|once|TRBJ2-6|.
CASSQGRQISGANVLTF
TGTGCCAGCAGCCAAGGGAGGCAGATCTCTGGGGCCAACGTCCTGACTTTC